This T cell receptor (beta chain) was captured by sequencing in a study of cytomegalovirus exposure and HLA in healthy donors. Notes on the study in general: A later look showed TCR association rates differing by HLA locus, highest for DRB1 and lowest for HLA-C. Across donors, most TCRs were seen rarely, yet some public ones were widespread.

Germline V gene sequence: CDR1 SEHNR, CDR2 FQNEAQ (reference sequence). V lost 5 bases and J lost 2, with 9 bases in between. There are 13 residues in the CDR3. Remarks on this clone: Its specificity is not known.

PCR amplification relied on 60 Vbeta primers (plus 13 Jbeta primers). The method was immunoSEQ multiplex PCR; TCRdb's version includes in-frame clones alone and lacks a portion of them. The sample holds 110,000 or so clones; around 77% are singletons and the top ten take 5.4%. The sequencing sample was made of PBMCs. The rearrangement links TRBV7-9 to TRBJ1-1, with D perhaps TRBD1 (5 bases). The TCR sequence derives from a woman aged 25-40 years in good health and CMV-seropositive. The CDR3 reads CASSQDTNTEAFF. DNA for the CDR3: TGTGCCAGCAGCCAGGACACAAACACTGAAGCTTTCTTT.